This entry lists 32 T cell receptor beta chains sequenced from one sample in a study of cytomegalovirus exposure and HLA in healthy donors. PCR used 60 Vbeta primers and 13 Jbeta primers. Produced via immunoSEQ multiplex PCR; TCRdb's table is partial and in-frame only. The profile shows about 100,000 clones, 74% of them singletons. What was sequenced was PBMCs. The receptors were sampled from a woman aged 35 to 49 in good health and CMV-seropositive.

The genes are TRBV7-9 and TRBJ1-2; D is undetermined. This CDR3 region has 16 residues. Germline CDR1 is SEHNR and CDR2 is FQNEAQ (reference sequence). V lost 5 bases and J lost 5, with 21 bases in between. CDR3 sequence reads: CASSPRTDSKGYGYTF. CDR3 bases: TGTGCCAGCAGCCCACGGACGGACTCGAAAGGTTATGGCTACACCTTC.

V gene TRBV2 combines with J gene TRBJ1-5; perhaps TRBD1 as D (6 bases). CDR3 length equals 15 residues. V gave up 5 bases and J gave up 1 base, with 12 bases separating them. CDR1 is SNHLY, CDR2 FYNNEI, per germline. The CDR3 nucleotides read TGTGCCAGCAGTAGCCCCAGGGGAAGCAATCAGCCCCAGCATTTT. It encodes CASSSPRGSNQPQHF.

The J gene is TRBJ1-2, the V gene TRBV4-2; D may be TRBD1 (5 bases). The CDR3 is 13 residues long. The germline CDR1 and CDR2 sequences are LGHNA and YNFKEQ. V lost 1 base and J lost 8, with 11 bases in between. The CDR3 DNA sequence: TGTGCCAGCAGCCAAGCGAGCGGGGACGGCTACACCTTC. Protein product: CASSQASGDGYTF.

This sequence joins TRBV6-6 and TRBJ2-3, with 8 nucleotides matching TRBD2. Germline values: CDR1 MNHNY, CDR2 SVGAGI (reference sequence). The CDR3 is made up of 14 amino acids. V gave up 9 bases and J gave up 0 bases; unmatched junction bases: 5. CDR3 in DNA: TGTGCCAGTTCGCGGGGGGCTAGCACAGATACGCAGTATTTT. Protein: CASSRGASTDTQYF.

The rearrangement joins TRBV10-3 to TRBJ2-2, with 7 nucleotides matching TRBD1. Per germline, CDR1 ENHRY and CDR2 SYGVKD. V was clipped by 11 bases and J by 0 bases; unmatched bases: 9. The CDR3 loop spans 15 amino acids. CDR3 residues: CASEDRLANTGELFF. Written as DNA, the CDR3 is TGTGCCTCAGAGGACAGGCTAGCGAACACCGGGGAGCTGTTTTTT.

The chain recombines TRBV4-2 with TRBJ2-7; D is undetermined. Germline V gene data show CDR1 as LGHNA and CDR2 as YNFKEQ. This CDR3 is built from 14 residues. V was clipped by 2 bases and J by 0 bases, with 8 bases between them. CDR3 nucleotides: TGTGCCAGCAGCCAACCAGGCTACTCCTACGAGCAGTACTTC. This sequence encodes CASSQPGYSYEQYF.

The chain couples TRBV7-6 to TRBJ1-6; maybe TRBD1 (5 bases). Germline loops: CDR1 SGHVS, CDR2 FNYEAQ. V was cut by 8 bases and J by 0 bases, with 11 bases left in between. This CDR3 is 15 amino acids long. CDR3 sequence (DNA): TGTGCCAGCGCCACAGGCGACTCCTATAATTCACCCCTCCACTTT. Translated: CASATGDSYNSPLHF.

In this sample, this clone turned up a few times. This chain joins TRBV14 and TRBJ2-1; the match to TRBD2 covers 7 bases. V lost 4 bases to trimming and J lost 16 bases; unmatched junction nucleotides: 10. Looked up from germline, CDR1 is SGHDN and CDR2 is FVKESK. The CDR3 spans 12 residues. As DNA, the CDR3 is TGTGCCAGCAGCCTCCAGGCGGGGGTAGAATTCTTC. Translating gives CASSLQAGVEFF.

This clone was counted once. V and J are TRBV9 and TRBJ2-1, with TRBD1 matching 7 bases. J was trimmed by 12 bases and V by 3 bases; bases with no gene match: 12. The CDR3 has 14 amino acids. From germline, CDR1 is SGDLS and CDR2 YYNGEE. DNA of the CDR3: TGTGCCAGCAGCGAGGGACAGCCCGAGGGGAGGCAGTTCTTC. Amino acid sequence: CASSEGQPEGRQFF.

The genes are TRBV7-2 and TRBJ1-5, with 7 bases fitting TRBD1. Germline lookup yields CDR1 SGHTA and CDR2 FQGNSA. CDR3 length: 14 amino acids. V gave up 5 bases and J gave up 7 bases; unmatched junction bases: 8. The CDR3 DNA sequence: TGTGCCAGCAGCCAAGGACAGGCAATCCAGCCCCAGCATTTT. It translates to CASSQGQAIQPQHF.

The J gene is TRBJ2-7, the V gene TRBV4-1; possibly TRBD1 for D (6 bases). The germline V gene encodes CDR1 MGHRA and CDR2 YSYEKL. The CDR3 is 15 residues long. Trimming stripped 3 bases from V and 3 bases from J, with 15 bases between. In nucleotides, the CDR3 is TGCGCCAGCAGCCAGTCCCACAGGGATGTCTACGAGCAGTACTTC. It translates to CASSQSHRDVYEQYF.

The CDR3 loop reads CASSDSNEQFF. CDR3 in DNA: TGCGCCAGCAGCGACAGCAATGAGCAGTTCTTC. This chain uses TRBV5-1 with TRBJ2-1; possible D gene TRBD1, 5 bases. Germline lookup yields CDR1 SGHRS and CDR2 YFSETQ. Trimming removed 4 bases at V and 6 bases at J, with 5 bases between. The CDR3 has 11 residues.

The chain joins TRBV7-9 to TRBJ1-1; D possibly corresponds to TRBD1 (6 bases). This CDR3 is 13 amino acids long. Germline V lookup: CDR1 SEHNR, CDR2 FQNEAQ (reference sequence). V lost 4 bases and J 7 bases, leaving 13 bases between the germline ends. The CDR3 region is CASSSVGGNEAFF. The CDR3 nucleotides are TGTGCCAGCAGCTCAGTAGGGGGAAATGAAGCTTTCTTT.

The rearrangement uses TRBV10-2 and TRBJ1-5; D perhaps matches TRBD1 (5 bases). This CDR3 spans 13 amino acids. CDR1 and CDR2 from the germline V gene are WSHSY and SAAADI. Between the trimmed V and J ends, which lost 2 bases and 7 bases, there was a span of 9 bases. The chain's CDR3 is CASSEPAGQPQHF. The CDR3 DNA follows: TGCGCCAGCAGTGAGCCAGCAGGGCAGCCCCAGCATTTT.

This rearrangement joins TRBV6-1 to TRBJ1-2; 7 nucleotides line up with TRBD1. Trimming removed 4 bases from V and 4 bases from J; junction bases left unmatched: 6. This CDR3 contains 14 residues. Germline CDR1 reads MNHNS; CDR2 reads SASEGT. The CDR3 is CASSARQGVYGYTF. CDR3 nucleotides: TGTGCCAGCAGTGCCCGACAGGGCGTCTATGGCTACACCTTC.

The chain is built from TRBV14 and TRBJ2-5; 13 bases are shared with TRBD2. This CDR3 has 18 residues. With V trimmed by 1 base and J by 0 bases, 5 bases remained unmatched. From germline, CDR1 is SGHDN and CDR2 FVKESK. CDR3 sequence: CASSQGLAGGKYQETQYF. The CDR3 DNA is TGTGCCAGCAGCCAAGGACTAGCGGGGGGAAAGTACCAAGAGACCCAGTACTTC. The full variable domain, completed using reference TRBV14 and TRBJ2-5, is EAGVTQFPSHSVIEKGQTVTLRCDPISGHDNLYWYRRVMGKEIKFLLHFVKESKQDESGMPNNRFLAERTGGTYSTLKVQPAELEDSGVYFCASSQGLAGGKYQETQYFGPGTRLLVL.

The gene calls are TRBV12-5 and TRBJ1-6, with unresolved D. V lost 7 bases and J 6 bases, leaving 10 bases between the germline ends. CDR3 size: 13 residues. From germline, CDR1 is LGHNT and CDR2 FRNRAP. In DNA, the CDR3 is TGTGCTAGTGCAGCGGCTTTTAATTCACCCCTCCACTTT. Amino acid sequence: CASAAAFNSPLHF.

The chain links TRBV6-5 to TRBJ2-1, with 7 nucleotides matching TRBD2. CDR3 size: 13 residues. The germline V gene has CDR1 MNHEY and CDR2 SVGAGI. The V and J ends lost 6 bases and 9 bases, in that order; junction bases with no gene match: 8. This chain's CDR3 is CASSRTRRGEQFF. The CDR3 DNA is TGTGCCAGCAGCCGGACTAGGAGGGGTGAGCAGTTCTTC.

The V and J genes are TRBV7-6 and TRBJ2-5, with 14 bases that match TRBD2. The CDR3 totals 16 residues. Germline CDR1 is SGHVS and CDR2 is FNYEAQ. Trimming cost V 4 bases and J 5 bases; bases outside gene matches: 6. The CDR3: CASSYRGLAGVETQYF. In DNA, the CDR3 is TGTGCCAGCAGCTACAGGGGACTAGCGGGGGTTGAGACCCAGTACTTC.

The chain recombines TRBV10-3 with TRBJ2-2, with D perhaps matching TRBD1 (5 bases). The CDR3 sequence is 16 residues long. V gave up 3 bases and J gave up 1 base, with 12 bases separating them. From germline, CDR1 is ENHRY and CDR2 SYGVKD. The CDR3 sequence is CAISDSRGRNTGELFF. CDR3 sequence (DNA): TGTGCCATCAGTGATAGTAGGGGCCGGAACACCGGGGAGCTGTTTTTT.

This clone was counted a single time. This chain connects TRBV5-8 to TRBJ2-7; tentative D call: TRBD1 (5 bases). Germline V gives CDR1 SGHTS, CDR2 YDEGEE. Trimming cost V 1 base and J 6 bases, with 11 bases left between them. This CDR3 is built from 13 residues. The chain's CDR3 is CASSLTGLAEQYF. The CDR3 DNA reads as TGTGCCAGCAGCTTGACAGGTCTGGCCGAGCAGTACTTC.

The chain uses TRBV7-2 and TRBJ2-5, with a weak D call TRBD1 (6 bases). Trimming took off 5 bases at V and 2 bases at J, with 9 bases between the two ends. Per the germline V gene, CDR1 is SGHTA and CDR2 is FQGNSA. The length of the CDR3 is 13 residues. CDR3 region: CASSHGQQETQYF. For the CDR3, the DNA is TGTGCCAGCAGCCACGGACAGCAAGAGACCCAGTACTTC.

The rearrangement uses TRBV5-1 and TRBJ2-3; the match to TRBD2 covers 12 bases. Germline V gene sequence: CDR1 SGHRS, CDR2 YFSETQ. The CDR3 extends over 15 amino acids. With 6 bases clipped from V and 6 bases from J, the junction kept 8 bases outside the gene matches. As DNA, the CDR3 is TGCGCCAGCACTTCTAGAACTAGCGGGGGGGATACGCAGTATTTT. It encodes CASTSRTSGGDTQYF.

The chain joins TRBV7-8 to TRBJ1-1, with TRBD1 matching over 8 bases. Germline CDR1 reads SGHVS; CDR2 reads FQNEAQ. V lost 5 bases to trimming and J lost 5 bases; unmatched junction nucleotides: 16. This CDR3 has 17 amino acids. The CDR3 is CASSRITGGFVKTEAFF. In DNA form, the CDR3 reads TGTGCCAGCAGCAGGATCACAGGGGGGTTTGTTAAAACTGAAGCTTTCTTT.

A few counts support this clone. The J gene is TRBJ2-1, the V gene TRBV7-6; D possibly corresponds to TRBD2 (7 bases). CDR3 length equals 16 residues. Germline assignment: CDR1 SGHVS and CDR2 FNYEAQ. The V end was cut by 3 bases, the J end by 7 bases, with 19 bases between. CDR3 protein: CASSLHFLGGQNEQFF. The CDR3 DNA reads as TGTGCCAGCAGCTTGCACTTTCTGGGGGGGCAGAATGAGCAGTTCTTC.

The CDR3 DNA follows: TGTGCCAGCAGTCCCAGACAGGGTTATAATTCACCCCTCCACTTT. This encodes CASSPRQGYNSPLHF. The chain links TRBV27 to TRBJ1-6, with 7 nucleotides matching TRBD1. V dropped 5 bases and J dropped 4; count of bases not matched to a gene: 5. CDR3 length equals 15 residues. Per germline, CDR1 MNHEY and CDR2 SMNVEV (reference sequence).

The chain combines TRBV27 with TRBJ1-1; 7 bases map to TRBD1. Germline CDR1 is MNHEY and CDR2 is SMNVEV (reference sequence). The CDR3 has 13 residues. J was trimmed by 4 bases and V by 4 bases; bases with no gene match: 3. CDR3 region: CASSYWDSTEAFF. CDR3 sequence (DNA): TGTGCCAGCAGTTATTGGGACAGCACTGAAGCTTTCTTT.

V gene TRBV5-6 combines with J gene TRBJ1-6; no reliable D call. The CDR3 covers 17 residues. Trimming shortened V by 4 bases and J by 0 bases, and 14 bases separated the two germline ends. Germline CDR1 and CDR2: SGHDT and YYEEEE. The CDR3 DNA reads TGTGCCAGCAGCCGGGTAGAACCGAGCTCCTATAATTCACCCCTCCACTTT. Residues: CASSRVEPSSYNSPLHF.

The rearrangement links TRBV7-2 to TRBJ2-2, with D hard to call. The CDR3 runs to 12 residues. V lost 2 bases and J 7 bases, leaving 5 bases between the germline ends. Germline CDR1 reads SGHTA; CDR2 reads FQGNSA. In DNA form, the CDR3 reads TGTGCCAGCAGCTTAAATATCGGGGAGCTGTTTTTT. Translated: CASSLNIGELFF.

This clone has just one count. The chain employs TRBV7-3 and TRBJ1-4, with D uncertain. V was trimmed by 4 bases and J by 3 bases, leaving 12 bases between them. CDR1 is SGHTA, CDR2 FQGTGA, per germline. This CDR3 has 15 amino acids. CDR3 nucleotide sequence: TGTGCCAGCAGCTCCTACAGCCTTTCTAATGAAAAACTGTTTTTT. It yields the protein CASSSYSLSNEKLFF.

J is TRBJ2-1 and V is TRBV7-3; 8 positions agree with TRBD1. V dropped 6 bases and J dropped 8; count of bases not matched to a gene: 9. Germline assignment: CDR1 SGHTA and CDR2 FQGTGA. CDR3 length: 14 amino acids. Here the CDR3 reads CASSLQGQGYEQFF. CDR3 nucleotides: TGTGCCAGCAGTCTACAAGGACAGGGCTATGAGCAGTTCTTC.

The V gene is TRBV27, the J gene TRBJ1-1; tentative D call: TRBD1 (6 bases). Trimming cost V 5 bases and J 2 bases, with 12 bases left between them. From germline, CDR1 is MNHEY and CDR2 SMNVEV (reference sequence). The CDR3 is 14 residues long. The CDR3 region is CASSLTGLNTEAFF. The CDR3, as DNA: TGTGCCAGCAGTCTCACAGGGCTTAACACTGAAGCTTTCTTT.